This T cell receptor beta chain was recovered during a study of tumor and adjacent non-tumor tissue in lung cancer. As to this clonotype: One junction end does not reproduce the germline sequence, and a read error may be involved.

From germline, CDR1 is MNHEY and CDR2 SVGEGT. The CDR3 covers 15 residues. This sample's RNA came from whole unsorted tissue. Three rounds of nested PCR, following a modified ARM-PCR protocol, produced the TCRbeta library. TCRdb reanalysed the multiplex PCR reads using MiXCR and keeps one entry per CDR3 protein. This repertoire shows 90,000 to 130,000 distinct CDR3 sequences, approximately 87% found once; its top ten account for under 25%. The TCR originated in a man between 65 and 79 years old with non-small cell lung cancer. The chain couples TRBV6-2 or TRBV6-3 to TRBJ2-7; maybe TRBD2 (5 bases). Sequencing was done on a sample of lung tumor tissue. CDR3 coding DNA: TGTGCCAGCAGTACTAAGAGAGAGGGATCCTACGAACAGTACTTC. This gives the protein CASSTKREGSYEQYF.